This record covers a single T cell receptor (beta chain). Its specificity is not known. Germline lookup yields CDR1 SEHNR and CDR2 FQNEAQ (reference sequence). Trimming stripped 5 bases from V and 1 base from J, with 5 bases between. The CDR3 covers 12 residues. The repertoire was sequenced with immunoSEQ multiplex PCR; TCRdb's copy has only in-frame clones and lacks some. The data show roughly 97,000 clones, around nine tenths seen once. This specimen comes from a study of OX40 agonist ivuxolimab in advanced cancers. Study at large: The mean age was roughly 60 years, ranging from roughly 23 to 80, with around four fifths of participants male. Study-level results: Nonresponders, in some cases, also had low normalized T-cell clonal expansion.

Sequenced here: CD4+ or CD8+ T cells sorted from blood, sampled in a trial of the OX40 agonist ivuxolimab. The chain has TRBV7-9 and TRBJ1-1; perhaps TRBD1 as D (5 bases). This clonotype was obtained from an adult with an advanced solid tumor such as melanoma, head and neck, liver or kidney cancer. CDR3 sequence (DNA): TGTGCCAGCAGCCAGGGGAACACTGAAGCTTTCTTT. This translates into CASSQGNTEAFF.